The T cell receptor beta chain described here comes from a study of neurological immune-mediated disorders. Study observations and caveats: HTLV-1-associated myelopathy displayed the greatest TCR clonal expansion, and multiple sclerosis exhibited the smallest, lower than that of healthy controls.

TCRdb ran MiXCR on the 5' RACE reads and lists one entry per CDR3 protein. The sample records about 48,000 distinct CDR3 sequences, approximately 11% being singletons. V was clipped by 2 bases and J by 8 bases, with 9 bases between them. The CDR3 totals 13 residues. Germline V CDR1 and CDR2: LNHNV, YYDKDF (reference sequence). Indicated time point: longitudinal time-point 3. This clonotype has at least ten counts. What it binds is not known. The sequence was obtained from a male donor with HTLV-1-associated myelopathy (HAM/TSP). The source material was PBMCs. V and J are TRBV15 and TRBJ1-4; D gene ambiguous. DNA for the CDR3: TGTGCCACCAGCAGACCCCCCGGGGAAAAACTGTTTTTT. This gives the protein CATSRPPGEKLFF.